Here is one T cell receptor beta chain with its context. These data originate in a study of blood T cell repertoires in COVID-19. Some clones are missing from TCRdb's copy, which holds only in-frame ones; the method was immunoSEQ multiplex PCR. The data contain 100,000 to 150,000 clones, approximately 81% of them seen just once; the ten biggest clones take up under 45%. Germline CDR1 PRHDT, CDR2 FYEKMQ (reference sequence). V gave up 2 bases and J gave up 0 bases, with 2 bases separating them. The CDR3 spans 13 residues. This sequence joins TRBV13 and TRBJ1-3; the D is unclear. The sequencing input was peripheral blood. This receptor was identified in a man between 40 and 49 years old with active or convalescent COVID-19. The CDR3 spells CASSLHSGNTIYF. The CDR3, as DNA: TGTGCCAGCAGCTTACACTCTGGAAACACCATATATTTT. The complete variable domain, with remaining parts taken from reference TRBV13 and TRBJ1-3, reads AAGVIQSPRHLIKEKRETATLKCYPIPRHDTVYWYQQGPGQDPQFLISFYEKMQSDKGSIPDRFSAQQFSDYHSELNMSSLELGDSALYFCASSLHSGNTIYFGEGSWLTVV.